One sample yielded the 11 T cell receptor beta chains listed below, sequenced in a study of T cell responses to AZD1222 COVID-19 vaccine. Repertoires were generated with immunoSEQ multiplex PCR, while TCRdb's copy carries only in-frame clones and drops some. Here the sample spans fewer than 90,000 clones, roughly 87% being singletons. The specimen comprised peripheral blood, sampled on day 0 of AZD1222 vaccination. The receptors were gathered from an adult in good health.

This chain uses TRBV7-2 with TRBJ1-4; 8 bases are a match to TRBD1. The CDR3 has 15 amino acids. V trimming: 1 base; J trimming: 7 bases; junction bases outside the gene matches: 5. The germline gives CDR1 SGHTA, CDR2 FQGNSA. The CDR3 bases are TGTGCCAGCAGCTTAGGCAGGGGGCAGGTTGAAAAACTGTTTTTT. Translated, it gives CASSLGRGQVEKLFF.

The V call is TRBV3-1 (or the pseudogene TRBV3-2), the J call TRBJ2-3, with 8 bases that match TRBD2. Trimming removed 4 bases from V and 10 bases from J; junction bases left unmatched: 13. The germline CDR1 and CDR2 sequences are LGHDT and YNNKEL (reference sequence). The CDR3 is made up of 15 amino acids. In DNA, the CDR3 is TGTGCCAGCAGCCCGGGGCGGGAGGCCCCAGTTCCGCAGTATTTT. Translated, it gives CASSPGREAPVPQYF.

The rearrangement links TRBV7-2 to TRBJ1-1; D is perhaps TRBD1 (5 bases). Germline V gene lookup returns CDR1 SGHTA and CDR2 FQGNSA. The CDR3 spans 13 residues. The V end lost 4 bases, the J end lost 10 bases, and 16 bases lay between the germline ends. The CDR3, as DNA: TGTGCCAGCAGCTCCCCCCCCCAGGGAGGAGCTTTCTTT. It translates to CASSSPPQGGAFF.

CDR3 loop: CASSPGTTAYEQYF. In DNA form, the CDR3 reads TGTGCCAGCAGCCCCGGGACAACCGCCTACGAGCAGTACTTC. V and J are TRBV7-6 and TRBJ2-7; D possibly corresponds to TRBD1 (6 bases). The germline gives CDR1 SGHVS, CDR2 FNYEAQ. CDR3 size: 14 residues. The germline V and J ends were trimmed by 5 bases and 2 bases, with 13 bases remaining between them. Drawing the rest from reference TRBV7-6 and TRBJ2-7, the complete variable domain is GAGVSQSPRYKVTKRGQDVALRCDPISGHVSLYWYRQALGQGPEFLTYFNYEAQQDKSGLPNDRFSAERPEGSISTLTIQRTEQRDSAMYRCASSPGTTAYEQYFGPGTRLTVT.

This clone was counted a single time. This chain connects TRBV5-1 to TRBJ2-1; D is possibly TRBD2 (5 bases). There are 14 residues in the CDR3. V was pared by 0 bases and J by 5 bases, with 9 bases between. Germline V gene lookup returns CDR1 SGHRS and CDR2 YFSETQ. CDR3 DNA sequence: TGCGCCAGCAGCTTGGAGGACTTGAACAATGAGCAGTTCTTC. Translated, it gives CASSLEDLNNEQFF.

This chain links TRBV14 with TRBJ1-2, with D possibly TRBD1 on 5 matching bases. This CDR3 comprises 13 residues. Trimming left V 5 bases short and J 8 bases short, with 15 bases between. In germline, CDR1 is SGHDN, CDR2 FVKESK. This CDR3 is CASSLRGQRGYTF. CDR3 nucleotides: TGTGCCAGCAGCTTGCGGGGCCAACGCGGCTACACCTTC.

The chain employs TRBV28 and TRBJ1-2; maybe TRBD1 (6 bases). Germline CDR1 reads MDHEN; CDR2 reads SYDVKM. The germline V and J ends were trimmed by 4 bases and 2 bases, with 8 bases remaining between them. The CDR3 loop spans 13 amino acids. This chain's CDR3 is CASSWGQNYGYTF. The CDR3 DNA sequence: TGTGCCAGCAGTTGGGGACAAAACTATGGCTACACCTTC.

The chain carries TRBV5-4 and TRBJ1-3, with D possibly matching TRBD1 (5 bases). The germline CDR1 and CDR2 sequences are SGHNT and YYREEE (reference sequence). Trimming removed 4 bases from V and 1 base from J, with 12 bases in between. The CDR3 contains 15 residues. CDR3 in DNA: TGTGCCAGCAGCCCGGAGGGGTGGTCTGGAAACACCATATATTTT. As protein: CASSPEGWSGNTIYF.

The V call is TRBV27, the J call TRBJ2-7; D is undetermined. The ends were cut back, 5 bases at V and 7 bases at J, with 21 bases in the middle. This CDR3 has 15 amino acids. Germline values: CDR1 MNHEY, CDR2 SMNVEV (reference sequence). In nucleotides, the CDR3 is TGTGCCAGCAGTCCCTCGGACCCTGCCGGAAGGGAGCAGTACTTC. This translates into CASSPSDPAGREQYF.

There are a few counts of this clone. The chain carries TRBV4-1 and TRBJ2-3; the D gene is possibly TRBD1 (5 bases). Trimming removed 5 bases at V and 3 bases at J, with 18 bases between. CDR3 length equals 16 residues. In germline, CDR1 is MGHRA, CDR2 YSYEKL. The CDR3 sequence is CASSEVGASNTDTQYF. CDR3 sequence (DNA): TGCGCCAGCAGCGAGGTAGGGGCCTCTAATACAGATACGCAGTATTTT.

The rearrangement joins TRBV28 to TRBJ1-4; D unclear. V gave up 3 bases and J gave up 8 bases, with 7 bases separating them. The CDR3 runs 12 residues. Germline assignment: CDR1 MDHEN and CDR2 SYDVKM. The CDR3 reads CASSFSREKLFF. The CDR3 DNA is TGTGCCAGCAGTTTCTCTCGGGAAAAACTGTTTTTT.